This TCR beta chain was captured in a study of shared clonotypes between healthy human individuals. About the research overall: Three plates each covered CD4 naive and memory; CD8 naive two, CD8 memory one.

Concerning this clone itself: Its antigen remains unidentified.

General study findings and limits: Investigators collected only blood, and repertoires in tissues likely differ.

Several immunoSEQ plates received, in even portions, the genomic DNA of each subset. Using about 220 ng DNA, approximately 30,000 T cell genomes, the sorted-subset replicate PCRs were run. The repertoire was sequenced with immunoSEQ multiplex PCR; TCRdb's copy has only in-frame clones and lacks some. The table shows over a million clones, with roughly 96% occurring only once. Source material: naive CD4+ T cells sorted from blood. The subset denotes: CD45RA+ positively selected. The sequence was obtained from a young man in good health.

CDR3 protein: CASSIFFPLQGGTEAFF. CDR3 sequence (DNA): TGTGCCAGTAGTATATTTTTTCCTCTCCAGGGAGGGACTGAAGCTTTCTTT. This chain links TRBV19 with TRBJ1-1, with D possibly being TRBD1 (5 bases). The germline V gene has CDR1 LNHDA and CDR2 SQIVND (reference sequence). The germline V and J ends were trimmed by 2 bases and 5 bases, with 21 bases remaining between them. CDR3 size: 17 residues.